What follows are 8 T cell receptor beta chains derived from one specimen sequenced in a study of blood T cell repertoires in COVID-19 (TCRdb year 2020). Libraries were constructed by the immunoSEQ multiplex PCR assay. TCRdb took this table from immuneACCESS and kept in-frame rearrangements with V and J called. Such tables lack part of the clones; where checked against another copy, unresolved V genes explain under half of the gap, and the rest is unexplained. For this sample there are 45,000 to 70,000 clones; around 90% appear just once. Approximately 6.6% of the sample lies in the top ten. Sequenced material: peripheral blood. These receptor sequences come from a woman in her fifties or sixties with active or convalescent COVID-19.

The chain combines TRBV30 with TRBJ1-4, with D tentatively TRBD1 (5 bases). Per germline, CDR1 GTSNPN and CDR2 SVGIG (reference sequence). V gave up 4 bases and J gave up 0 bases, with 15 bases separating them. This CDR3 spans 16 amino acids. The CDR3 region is CAWTQGILATNEKLFF. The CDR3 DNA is TGTGCCTGGACCCAGGGAATCCTGGCAACTAATGAAAAACTGTTTTTT.

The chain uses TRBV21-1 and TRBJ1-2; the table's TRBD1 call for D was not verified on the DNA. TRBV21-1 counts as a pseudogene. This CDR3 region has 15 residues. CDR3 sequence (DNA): TGTGCCAGCAGCAAAGAAGGGACAGGGCCCTATGGCTACACCTTC. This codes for CASSKEGTGPYGYTF.

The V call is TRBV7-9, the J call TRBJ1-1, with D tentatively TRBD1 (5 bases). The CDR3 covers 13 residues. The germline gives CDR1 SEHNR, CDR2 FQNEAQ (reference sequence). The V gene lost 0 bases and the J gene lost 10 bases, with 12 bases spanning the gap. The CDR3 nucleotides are TGTGCCAGCAGCTTAGCGGGGCCCCTCGGAGCTTTCTTT. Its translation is CASSLAGPLGAFF. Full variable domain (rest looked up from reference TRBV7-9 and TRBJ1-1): DTGVSQNPRHKITKRGQNVTFRCDPISEHNRLYWYRQTLGQGPEFLTYFQNEAQLEKSRLLSDRFSAERPKGSFSTLEIQRTEQGDSAMYLCASSLAGPLGAFFGQGTRLTVV.

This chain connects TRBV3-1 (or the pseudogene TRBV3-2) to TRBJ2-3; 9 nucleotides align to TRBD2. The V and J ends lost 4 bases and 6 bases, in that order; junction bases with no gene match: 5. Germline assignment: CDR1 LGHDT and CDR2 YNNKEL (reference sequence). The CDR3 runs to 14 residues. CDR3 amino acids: CASSPGLAKDTQYF. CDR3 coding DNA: TGTGCCAGCAGCCCCGGACTAGCGAAGGATACGCAGTATTTT.

CDR3 DNA: TGTGCCACCAGTGACTATACTAGCGGGAGCGGCAATGAGCAGTTCTTC. This sequence encodes CATSDYTSGSGNEQFF. This chain joins TRBV24-1 and TRBJ2-1; 11 bases agree with TRBD2. Germline CDR1 KGHDR, CDR2 SFDVKD. This CDR3 comprises 16 residues. Germline trimming cut 4 bases from V and 6 bases from J; bases unmatched to any gene: 7.

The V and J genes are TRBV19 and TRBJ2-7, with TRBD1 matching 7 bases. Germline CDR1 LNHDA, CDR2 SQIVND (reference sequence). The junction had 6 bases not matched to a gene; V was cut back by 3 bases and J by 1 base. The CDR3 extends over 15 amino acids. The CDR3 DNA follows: TGTGCCAGTAGTATCCCAGGACAGGCGTCCTACGAGCAGTACTTC. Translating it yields CASSIPGQASYEQYF.

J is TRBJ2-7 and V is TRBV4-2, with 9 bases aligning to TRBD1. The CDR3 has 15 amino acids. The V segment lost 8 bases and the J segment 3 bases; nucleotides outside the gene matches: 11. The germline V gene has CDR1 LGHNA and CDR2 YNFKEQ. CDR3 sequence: CASRPGTGLGYEQYF. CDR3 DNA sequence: TGTGCCAGCCGTCCCGGGACAGGGTTGGGCTACGAGCAGTACTTC.

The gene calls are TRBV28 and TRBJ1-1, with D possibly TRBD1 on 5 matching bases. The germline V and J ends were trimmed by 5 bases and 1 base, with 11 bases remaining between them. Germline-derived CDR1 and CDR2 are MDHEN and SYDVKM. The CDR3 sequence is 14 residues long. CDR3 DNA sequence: TGTGCCAGCAGTCCCTATCAGGGGAACACTGAAGCTTTCTTT. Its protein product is CASSPYQGNTEAFF.